Below, 21 T cell receptor beta chains from the same sample are listed, as sequenced in a study of blood T cell repertoires in COVID-19. Some clones are missing from TCRdb's copy, which holds only in-frame ones; the method was immunoSEQ multiplex PCR. This table has 350,000 to 550,000 clones, 80% to 90% appearing once. The sample was peripheral blood. The receptor set was obtained from a woman aged 25 to 39 with acute or convalescent COVID-19.

The rearrangement uses TRBV7-9 and TRBJ1-2; tentatively, D is TRBD1 (6 bases). The V gene lost 1 base and the J gene lost 4 bases, with 16 bases spanning the gap. This CDR3 region has 16 residues. Looked up from germline, CDR1 is SEHNR and CDR2 is FQNEAQ (reference sequence). The CDR3 region is CASSLDGNRAFYGYTF. In nucleotides, the CDR3 is TGTGCCAGCAGCTTAGACGGAAACAGGGCCTTCTATGGCTACACCTTC.

The chain links TRBV30 to TRBJ1-6; 9 bases match TRBD1. Germline lookup yields CDR1 GTSNPN and CDR2 SVGIG (reference sequence). This CDR3 contains 14 residues. V was clipped by 4 bases and J by 11 bases; unmatched bases: 9. DNA of the CDR3: TGTGCCTGGAACACACAGGGGGCGCTGGCACCCCTCCACTTT. Protein sequence: CAWNTQGALAPLHF.

The chain uses TRBV3-1 (or the pseudogene TRBV3-2) and TRBJ1-6; D may be TRBD1 (5 bases). The CDR3 has 15 residues. The germline CDR1 and CDR2 sequences are LGHDT and YNNKEL (reference sequence). The V and J ends lost 0 bases and 8 bases respectively, with 11 bases between them. The CDR3 region is CASSQDGGRDSPLHF. The CDR3 DNA reads as TGTGCCAGCAGCCAAGATGGGGGGAGGGATTCACCCCTCCACTTT.

The chain recombines TRBV6-2 or TRBV6-3 with TRBJ2-1, with 9 bases that match TRBD2. The germline V gene encodes CDR1 MNHEY and CDR2 SVGEGT. With V trimmed by 4 bases and J by 7 bases, 5 bases remained unmatched. CDR3 length: 14 residues. In DNA, the CDR3 is TGTGCCAGCAGTTTTGGACTAGCGAGTAATGAGCAGTTCTTC. It encodes CASSFGLASNEQFF.

V is TRBV28 and J is TRBJ2-7; D perhaps matches TRBD2 (5 bases). The CDR3 runs to 13 residues. The V gene lost 7 bases and the J gene lost 3 bases, with 13 bases spanning the gap. Germline V lookup: CDR1 MDHEN, CDR2 SYDVKM. CDR3 in amino acids: CASTLRASYEQYF. The CDR3 coding sequence is TGTGCCAGCACGCTGCGGGCTAGCTACGAGCAGTACTTC. Supplemented by reference TRBV28 and TRBJ2-7, the full variable domain reads DVKVTQSSRYLVKRTGEKVFLECVQDMDHENMFWYRQDPGLGLRLIYFSYDVKMKEKGDIPEGYSVSREKKERFSLILESASTNQTSMYLCASTLRASYEQYFGPGTRLTVT.

This sequence joins TRBV7-3 and TRBJ1-5, with TRBD1 as a possible D gene (6 bases). With 5 bases removed from V and 0 bases from J, the gap between germline ends came to 11 bases. This CDR3 is 15 amino acids long. CDR1 is SGHTA, CDR2 FQGTGA, per germline. The CDR3 bases are TGTGCCAGCAGCCCGGCAGGGGATAGCAATCAGCCCCAGCATTTT. The encoded protein is CASSPAGDSNQPQHF.

V gene TRBV30 combines with J gene TRBJ1-2; D is ambiguous. With 0 bases removed from V and 4 bases from J, the gap between germline ends came to 12 bases. Per the germline V gene, CDR1 is GTSNPN and CDR2 is SVGIG (reference sequence). The CDR3 contains 14 residues. Here the CDR3 reads CAWSVRRRSYGYTF. The CDR3 DNA sequence: TGTGCCTGGAGTGTACGCAGAAGAAGCTATGGCTACACCTTC.

The chain has TRBV11-2 and TRBJ2-3; 8 bases are a match to TRBD2. CDR3 length: 17 amino acids. The V segment lost 0 bases and the J segment 2 bases; nucleotides outside the gene matches: 7. The germline V gene encodes CDR1 SGHAT and CDR2 FQNNGV. For the CDR3, the DNA is TGTGCCAGCAGCTTAGAGTACGGGGGGGGCCACACAGATACGCAGTATTTT. Encoded protein: CASSLEYGGGHTDTQYF.

This clone is a singleton in its sample. CDR3 nucleotide sequence: TGTGCCAGCAGCCAAGGGTCTAGCGGGTTCCGGGGGGAGACCCAGTACTTC. Amino acid sequence: CASSQGSSGFRGETQYF. The chain has TRBV4-2 and TRBJ2-5; 8 bases line up with TRBD2. Germline CDR1 LGHNA, CDR2 YNFKEQ. This CDR3 has 17 residues. With 1 base clipped from V and 5 bases from J, the junction kept 12 bases outside the gene matches.

The chain couples TRBV19 to TRBJ1-4; D perhaps matches TRBD1 (5 bases). V was shortened by 5 bases and J by 0 bases, with 7 bases between the two germline ends. Germline CDR1 is LNHDA and CDR2 is SQIVND (reference sequence). The CDR3 is 14 residues long. The CDR3 sequence is CASSRQTTNEKLFF. CDR3 nucleotides: TGTGCCAGTAGTCGACAGACAACTAATGAAAAACTGTTTTTT.

The count of this clone is one. The chain uses TRBV3-1 (or the pseudogene TRBV3-2) and TRBJ2-3; D ambiguous. The germline V gene encodes CDR1 LGHDT and CDR2 YNNKEL (reference sequence). The CDR3 loop spans 12 amino acids. Deletions cut 4 bases from V and 3 bases from J, with 5 bases between. CDR3 amino acids: CASSPETDTQYF. CDR3 nucleotide sequence: TGTGCCAGCAGCCCCGAGACAGATACGCAGTATTTT.

For the CDR3, the DNA is TGTGCCAGCAGCCAAACAACCGGGACTAGCGGGGCGGATACGCAGTATTTT. It encodes CASSQTTGTSGADTQYF. The rearrangement joins TRBV27 to TRBJ2-3; 13 nucleotides agree with TRBD2. CDR1 and CDR2 from the germline V gene are MNHEY and SMNVEV (reference sequence). Germline trimming cut 6 bases from V and 6 bases from J; bases unmatched to any gene: 12. The CDR3 totals 17 residues.

This CDR3 reads CASSVPFGGQFF. The CDR3 bases are TGTGCCAGCAGCGTCCCTTTCGGGGGGCAGTTCTTC. This chain joins TRBV7-8 and TRBJ2-1, with D perhaps matching TRBD2 (6 bases). This CDR3 is 12 amino acids long. Looked up from germline, CDR1 is SGHVS and CDR2 is FQNEAQ. V was cut by 5 bases and J by 12 bases, with 14 bases left in between.

This chain links TRBV15 with TRBJ2-3; 10 positions agree with TRBD2. This CDR3 comprises 17 residues. V dropped 3 bases and J dropped 3; count of bases not matched to a gene: 9. The germline CDR1 and CDR2 sequences are LNHNV and YYDKDF (reference sequence). CDR3 sequence: CATSSPQRGGLTDTQYF. CDR3 sequence (DNA): TGTGCCACCAGCAGCCCCCAGCGGGGGGGCCTGACAGATACGCAGTATTTT.

The chain combines TRBV4-1 with TRBJ2-7; D is ambiguous. Trimming pared 4 bases from V and 2 bases from J, leaving 15 bases between. The germline CDR1 and CDR2 sequences are MGHRA and YSYEKL. CDR3 length equals 15 residues. The CDR3 loop is CASSPKIVRAYEQYF. The CDR3 DNA reads as TGCGCCAGCAGCCCTAAGATCGTACGGGCCTACGAGCAGTACTTC.

The chain is built from TRBV5-1 and TRBJ2-6, with 7 nucleotides matching TRBD1. CDR3 size: 17 residues. Germline V lookup: CDR1 SGHRS, CDR2 YFSETQ. The V segment lost 2 bases and the J segment 0 bases; nucleotides outside the gene matches: 5. The CDR3 sequence: CASSFQGVPSGANVLTF. The CDR3 bases are TGCGCCAGCAGCTTCCAGGGGGTCCCCTCTGGGGCCAACGTCCTGACTTTC.

DNA of the CDR3: TGTGCCAGCAGTGAATGGGCAGGGGCCCTACGGTCGTATTTT. This sequence encodes CASSEWAGALRSYF. V gene TRBV2 combines with J gene TRBJ2-3, with a tentative D call TRBD1 (6 bases). Germline V lookup: CDR1 SNHLY, CDR2 FYNNEI. Trimming took off 2 bases at V and 14 bases at J, with 20 bases between the two ends. This CDR3 is built from 14 residues. Combining the CDR3 with reference TRBV2 and TRBJ2-3 gives the whole variable domain EPEVTQTPSHQVTQMGQEVILRCVPISNHLYFYWYRQILGQKVEFLVSFYNNEISEKSEIFDDQFSVERPDGSNFTLKIRSTKLEDSAMYFCASSEWAGALRSYFGPGTRLTVL.

The rearrangement joins TRBV5-6 to TRBJ2-1, with 10 bases lining up with TRBD2. V trimming: 1 base; J trimming: 3 bases; junction bases outside the gene matches: 4. CDR3 length equals 16 residues. Germline loops: CDR1 SGHDT, CDR2 YYEEEE. In nucleotides, the CDR3 is TGTGCCAGCAGCTTGTTAACTAGCGGGGTCTACAATGAGCAGTTCTTC. Amino acids: CASSLLTSGVYNEQFF.

The chain carries TRBV2 and TRBJ2-5, with TRBD2 matching 7 bases. With 7 bases clipped from V and 0 bases from J, the junction kept 5 bases outside the gene matches. From germline, CDR1 is SNHLY and CDR2 FYNNEI. The CDR3 extends over 14 amino acids. Here the CDR3 reads CASTAGGYQETQYF. The DNA of the CDR3 is TGTGCCAGCACGGCCGGGGGGTACCAAGAGACCCAGTACTTC.

The table lists this clone with a few counts. V and J are TRBV5-1 and TRBJ1-1, with TRBD1 matching over 9 bases. The ends lost 0 bases at V and 4 bases at J; junction bases unmatched: 4. CDR1 is SGHRS, CDR2 YFSETQ, per germline. The CDR3 spans 15 residues. CDR3: CASSLGTGASTEAFF. The CDR3 DNA sequence: TGCGCCAGCAGCTTGGGGACAGGGGCGAGCACTGAAGCTTTCTTT.

The gene calls are TRBV2 and TRBJ1-1; a weak D match, TRBD1 (6 bases). The V and J ends lost 6 bases and 5 bases respectively, with 10 bases between them. CDR3 size: 12 residues. Looked up from germline, CDR1 is SNHLY and CDR2 is FYNNEI. CDR3 amino acids: CASSVTGTEAFF. CDR3 nucleotides: TGTGCCAGCAGCGTAACAGGGACTGAAGCTTTCTTT.